The present T cell receptor (beta chain) was sequenced within a study of blood T cell repertoires in COVID-19 (dated by TCRdb to the early 2020s). For the wider study: The collaborator samples originated in the United States, Italy and Spain and spanned the acute and convalescent phases of COVID-19. The material from the prospective study consisted of cDNA or gDNA derived from T cells, B-cell-depleted T cells, or PBMCs. Deeply sampled blood TCRbeta repertoires from subjects exposed to, actively infected with, or recovered from COVID-19 were included in the dataset. The repertoires were released in a freely available public database meant as a resource for research on the immune response to SARS-CoV-2. The samples were drawn from the first 160 participants of the ongoing ImmuneRACE study and from 1,200 or so subjects provided by 6 global collaborators. Nearly every sample came with metadata listing a de-identified subject ID, COVID-19 status, age in years and sex. Where available, HLA class I and class II types were obtained from metadata supplied by the sample provider rather than from assay-based typing.

TCRbeta CDR3 regions were amplified from genomic DNA using the immunoSEQ Assay, a bias-controlled multiplex PCR. For the original study's pipeline: Nucleated cell counts per sample were estimated from amplification of reference gene primers within the assay. To quantify the absolute abundance of each unique TCRbeta CDR3 rearrangement, sequence reads were collapsed and filtered. For each sample, productive Simpson clonality was calculated as the square root of Simpson's diversity index across productive rearrangements. TCRdb holds this immuneACCESS table with in-frame rearrangements only. Some clones are missing; in checked studies, unresolved V genes explain under half, and the rest has no known cause. V and J calls and clone size come straight from that table; D and trimming were deduced from the DNA. This sample gives tens of thousands of clones in total; less than 90% of them show up just once. About 20% of the sample goes to the ten largest clones.

On this clone: Its antigen is unknown. Base qualities are not recorded, but no much larger clone differs from it by a single base. Additional DNA sequences in this sample encode the identical CDR3.

The paper as a whole reports these results and caveats: The quantity of clinical and demographic metadata differed by source and by participant and was supplied without curation.

Whole blood was collected in K2EDTA tubes by collaborating institutions according to the institutions' own protocols. For TCRbeta analysis, collaborators shipped samples as frozen whole blood, isolated PBMCs, or DNA extracted from either of those sample types. The sequencing sample was made of peripheral blood. The TCR comes from an elderly woman with acute or convalescent COVID-19.

The nucleotide sequence reads as follows: TGTGCCAGCAGCCAAGAGGAGGGAACAGATACGCAGTATTTT. Protein translation: CASSQEEGTDTQYF. The chain links TRBV4-2 with TRBJ2-3; the D gene is perhaps TRBD2, on 6 matching bases. Relative to germline, V is 0 bases shorter and J is 3 bases shorter, with 7 bases between their ends. The germline V gene provides CDR1 LGHNA and CDR2 YNFKEQ. From its cysteine to its phenylalanine, the CDR3 spans 14 amino acids. Here the CDR3 DNA is all that survives: 42 bases in frame from base 1.